These 31 T cell receptor beta chains were all obtained from the same sample, sequenced in a study of blood T cell repertoires in COVID-19. Data came from immunoSEQ multiplex PCR; TCRdb stores just in-frame clones and leaves some out. Seen here are 200,000 to 250,000 clones, approximately 90% observed once, and the top ten hold about 2.6%. Material for sequencing was PBMCs or T cells enriched from blood (not recorded which). Every receptor here comes from a woman younger than 45 who had recovered from COVID-19.

The chain is built from TRBV4-1 and TRBJ1-2, with D possibly being TRBD1 (6 bases). Looked up from germline, CDR1 is MGHRA and CDR2 is YSYEKL. V shed 4 bases and J shed 4 bases, with 13 bases lying between them. The CDR3 sequence is 14 residues long. The CDR3 DNA follows: TGCGCCAGCAGCCCCCCCGCAGGGGCCTATGGCTACACCTTC. As protein: CASSPPAGAYGYTF.

The rearrangement joins TRBV18 to TRBJ1-6; D not certain. This CDR3 has 15 amino acids. From germline, CDR1 is KGHSH and CDR2 LQKENI. V lost 6 bases, J lost 10 bases, and 19 bases lay in between. CDR3 in amino acids: CASSYPVEGGSPLHF. Here the CDR3 DNA reads TGTGCCAGCTCCTATCCTGTGGAGGGCGGCTCACCCCTCCACTTT.

The rearrangement joins TRBV7-9 to TRBJ2-1; 8 bases match TRBD1. Germline CDR1 reads SEHNR; CDR2 reads FQNEAQ (reference sequence). This CDR3 region has 15 residues. The junction had 6 bases not matched to a gene; V was cut back by 5 bases and J by 3 bases. CDR3 in amino acids: CASSLGQGFYNEQFF. The CDR3 nucleotides are TGTGCCAGCAGCCTAGGACAGGGATTCTACAATGAGCAGTTCTTC.

The chain uses TRBV9 and TRBJ2-5, with D possibly matching TRBD2 (6 bases). The CDR3 runs 14 residues. V was cut by 2 bases and J by 2 bases, with 10 bases left in between. Germline-derived CDR1 and CDR2 are SGDLS and YYNGEE. In DNA form, the CDR3 reads TGTGCCAGCAGCGTTAATGCGGGGCAAGAGACCCAGTACTTC. Amino acids: CASSVNAGQETQYF. Together with reference TRBV9 and TRBJ2-5, the CDR3 gives the full variable domain: DSGVTQTPKHLITATGQRVTLRCSPRSGDLSVYWYQQSLDQGLQFLIQYYNGEERAKGNILERFSAQQFPDLHSELNLSSLELGDSALYFCASSVNAGQETQYFGPGTRLLVL.

The chain employs TRBV5-4 and TRBJ2-7; D might be TRBD2 (5 bases). The germline CDR1 and CDR2 sequences are SGHNT and YYREEE (reference sequence). The V end was cut by 4 bases, the J end by 7 bases, with 18 bases between. The CDR3 extends over 14 amino acids. The CDR3 loop is CASSHSGLGKEQYF. The CDR3 coding sequence is TGTGCCAGCAGCCACTCCGGACTGGGCAAAGAGCAGTACTTC.

V is TRBV27 and J is TRBJ2-7, with 9 bases lining up with TRBD2. V trimming: 1 base; J trimming: 0 bases; junction bases outside the gene matches: 1. CDR3 size: 15 residues. Germline CDR1 MNHEY, CDR2 SMNVEV (reference sequence). The CDR3 sequence: CASSLFSGGSYEQYF. The CDR3 DNA follows: TGTGCCAGCAGTTTATTTAGCGGGGGCTCCTACGAGCAGTACTTC.

Only a few counts were recorded for this clone. This chain uses TRBV2 with TRBJ2-7, with a weak D call TRBD2 (5 bases). Germline V CDR1 and CDR2: SNHLY, FYNNEI. V lost 10 bases and J lost 0, with 10 bases in between. The CDR3 sequence is 12 residues long. The CDR3, as DNA: TGTGCCACCGTACGGGGCTCCTACGAGCAGTACTTC. Translated, it gives CATVRGSYEQYF.

V gene TRBV11-1 combines with J gene TRBJ1-1, with 7 bases aligning to TRBD1. The CDR3 has 14 amino acids. The V segment lost 6 bases and the J segment 5 bases; nucleotides outside the gene matches: 9. Germline CDR1 is SGHAT and CDR2 is FQDESV (reference sequence). The CDR3 DNA sequence: TGTGCCAGCAGATCTCCGGGACAGAAGACTGAAGCTTTCTTT. Amino acids: CASRSPGQKTEAFF.

The CDR3 DNA is TGTGCCAGCAGCTTAGTTCTACCCACTGAAGCTTTCTTT. Its protein is CASSLVLPTEAFF. The chain combines TRBV7-2 with TRBJ1-1; no firm D call. The CDR3 length is 13 residues. The germline V gene encodes CDR1 SGHTA and CDR2 FQGNSA. V lost 1 base and J lost 4, with 7 bases in between.

V gene TRBV10-3 combines with J gene TRBJ1-2; 8 bases align to TRBD1. CDR1 and CDR2 (germline): ENHRY, SYGVKD. This CDR3 has 13 residues. V lost 7 bases and J lost 5; bases outside the gene matches: 6. The CDR3 nucleotides read TGTGCCATCACTGGACAGGGTCCTTATGGCTACACCTTC. This codes for CAITGQGPYGYTF.

The chain has TRBV4-1 and TRBJ2-7; 7 bases map to TRBD2. In germline, CDR1 is MGHRA, CDR2 YSYEKL. The CDR3 sequence is 14 residues long. Trimming removed 4 bases from V and 2 bases from J; junction bases left unmatched: 5. This CDR3 is CASSPRDYTYEQYF. CDR3 nucleotide sequence: TGCGCCAGCAGCCCCCGGGACTACACCTACGAGCAGTACTTC.

This clone was observed once. The V and J genes are TRBV7-9 and TRBJ2-7; D may be TRBD1 (6 bases). This CDR3 is built from 14 residues. Deletions cut 5 bases from V and 4 bases from J, with 15 bases between. Germline V gene sequence: CDR1 SEHNR, CDR2 FQNEAQ (reference sequence). CDR3 region: CASSPTGTKYEQYF. CDR3 bases: TGTGCCAGCAGCCCGACGGGGACAAAGTACGAGCAGTACTTC.

This chain connects TRBV19 to TRBJ2-7; 8 nucleotides agree with TRBD1. Looked up from germline, CDR1 is LNHDA and CDR2 is SQIVND (reference sequence). CDR3 size: 13 residues. Trimming cost V 4 bases and J 3 bases; bases outside gene matches: 2. Written as DNA, the CDR3 is TGTGCCAGTAGTAACGGACAGGGCTACGAGCAGTACTTC. This sequence encodes CASSNGQGYEQYF.

The chain recombines TRBV24-1 with TRBJ2-5; the D gene is possibly TRBD2 (6 bases). There are 14 residues in the CDR3. Germline lookup yields CDR1 KGHDR and CDR2 SFDVKD. The V and J ends lost 2 bases and 7 bases respectively, with 13 bases between them. The CDR3 protein is CATSDYRGNGTQYF. CDR3 DNA: TGTGCCACCAGTGATTACCGGGGGAATGGGACCCAGTACTTC.

The table lists this clone with a few counts. The gene calls are TRBV6-5 and TRBJ2-7; TRBD1 aligns across 7 bases. The CDR3 loop spans 15 amino acids. Germline-derived CDR1 and CDR2 are MNHEY and SVGAGI. Trimming at V came to 5 bases and at J to 2 bases, leaving 9 bases not matched to a gene. The CDR3 loop reads CASSHRQGGTYEQYF. CDR3 in DNA: TGTGCCAGCAGTCATAGACAGGGTGGTACCTACGAGCAGTACTTC.

The genes are TRBV6-5 and TRBJ2-5, with 7 bases lining up with TRBD1. V lost 6 bases, J lost 5 bases, and 6 bases stayed unmatched. The length of the CDR3 is 13 residues. The germline V gene has CDR1 MNHEY and CDR2 SVGAGI. CDR3 sequence (DNA): TGTGCCAGCAGCCAAGGGGGCCCGGAGACCCAGTACTTC. Protein: CASSQGGPETQYF.

V and J are TRBV6-2 or TRBV6-3 and TRBJ2-7; D remains unclear. The CDR3 totals 13 residues. Per germline, CDR1 MNHEY and CDR2 SVGEGT. V was cut by 5 bases and J by 5 bases, with 13 bases left in between. CDR3 DNA: TGTGCCAGCAGTAACGTAGTGCGGAACGAGCAGTACTTC. This gives the protein CASSNVVRNEQYF.

The chain links TRBV19 to TRBJ2-7, with TRBD2 matching over 15 bases. This CDR3 region has 17 residues. V gave up 4 bases and J gave up 0 bases; unmatched junction bases: 4. Germline V gene lookup returns CDR1 LNHDA and CDR2 SQIVND (reference sequence). As DNA, the CDR3 is TGTGCCAGTAGTAGGACTAGCGGGGGGGGATCCTCCTACGAGCAGTACTTC. As protein: CASSRTSGGGSSYEQYF.

The genes are TRBV24-1 and TRBJ2-7, with D possibly TRBD2 on 6 matching bases. CDR1 KGHDR and CDR2 SFDVKD come from the germline V gene. CDR3 size: 15 residues. V gave up 0 bases and J gave up 10 bases, with 18 bases separating them. The CDR3 sequence: CATSDLRSSSAGQYF. Here the CDR3 DNA reads TGTGCCACCAGTGATTTGAGGTCTAGCAGTGCGGGACAGTACTTC.

The rearrangement joins TRBV19 to TRBJ2-5; 7 bases match TRBD2. The CDR3 runs 14 residues. In germline, CDR1 is LNHDA, CDR2 SQIVND (reference sequence). V lost 4 bases and J lost 5; bases outside the gene matches: 7. The CDR3 region is CASSTLAFVETQYF. The DNA for the CDR3 is TGTGCCAGTAGTACACTAGCGTTTGTTGAGACCCAGTACTTC. Variable domain in full (rest from reference TRBV19 and TRBJ2-5): DGGITQSPKYLFRKEGQNVTLSCEQNLNHDAMYWYRQDPGQGLRLIYYSQIVNDFQKGDIAEGYSVSREKKESFPLTVTSAQKNPTAFYLCASSTLAFVETQYFGPGTRLLVL.

The chain recombines TRBV2 with TRBJ1-1, with D possibly being TRBD1 (5 bases). The germline CDR1 and CDR2 sequences are SNHLY and FYNNEI. The CDR3 runs to 16 residues. Deletions cut 2 bases from V and 0 bases from J, with 13 bases between. The DNA of the CDR3 is TGTGCCAGCAGTGAACCGATGGAGGGACTGAACACTGAAGCTTTCTTT. Protein product: CASSEPMEGLNTEAFF.

The chain couples TRBV4-1 to TRBJ1-6; weak D call: TRBD1 (6 bases). This CDR3 region has 16 residues. Trimming removed 1 base at V and 5 bases at J, with 12 bases between. Germline V gene data show CDR1 as MGHRA and CDR2 as YSYEKL. The CDR3 reads CASSQVSGANNSPLHF. The CDR3 DNA is TGCGCCAGCAGCCAAGTTTCAGGGGCGAATAATTCACCCCTCCACTTT.

V is TRBV19 and J is TRBJ1-4; TRBD1 might be the D (6 bases). There are 15 residues in the CDR3. V gave up 8 bases and J gave up 0 bases, with 13 bases separating them. Germline assignment: CDR1 LNHDA and CDR2 SQIVND (reference sequence). This CDR3 is CASGGPPTTNEKLFF. CDR3 nucleotide sequence: TGTGCCAGTGGGGGCCCCCCCACAACTAATGAAAAACTGTTTTTT.

The chain employs TRBV19 and TRBJ1-3; D ambiguous. The CDR3 runs 14 residues. From germline, CDR1 is LNHDA and CDR2 SQIVND (reference sequence). The V gene lost 5 bases and the J gene lost 0 bases, with 8 bases spanning the gap. CDR3 bases: TGTGCCAGTAGTGGCGGGTTCTCTGGAAACACCATATATTTT. Translating gives CASSGGFSGNTIYF.

This clone came up once. The chain is built from TRBV19 and TRBJ1-1; no firm D call. This CDR3 spans 11 amino acids. From germline, CDR1 is LNHDA and CDR2 SQIVND (reference sequence). Deletions cut 6 bases from V and 4 bases from J, with 6 bases between. CDR3 nucleotide sequence: TGTGCCAGTAGCCGAGTCACTGAAGCTTTCTTT. Protein: CASSRVTEAFF. Combining the CDR3 with reference TRBV19 and TRBJ1-1 gives the whole variable domain DGGITQSPKYLFRKEGQNVTLSCEQNLNHDAMYWYRQDPGQGLRLIYYSQIVNDFQKGDIAEGYSVSREKKESFPLTVTSAQKNPTAFYLCASSRVTEAFFGQGTRLTVV.

The gene calls are TRBV5-6 and TRBJ1-2, with a possible D match to TRBD1 (5 bases). Germline V lookup: CDR1 SGHDT, CDR2 YYEEEE. V dropped 0 bases and J dropped 4 bases, with 19 bases sitting between them. The CDR3 consists of 17 residues. CDR3 coding DNA: TGTGCCAGCAGCTTGGAGGCCGGAGGGGCCGGATTCTATGGCTACACCTTC. Translating it yields CASSLEAGGAGFYGYTF.

The gene calls are TRBV7-2 and TRBJ2-2, with 10 bases lining up with TRBD1. From germline, CDR1 is SGHTA and CDR2 FQGNSA. J was trimmed by 0 bases and V by 5 bases; bases with no gene match: 3. This CDR3 region has 16 residues. CDR3: CASSIGTGANTGELFF. The CDR3 nucleotides read TGTGCCAGCAGCATCGGGACAGGGGCGAACACCGGGGAGCTGTTTTTT.

This clone came up once. The chain joins TRBV11-1 to TRBJ2-7, with D tentatively TRBD2 (5 bases). The germline CDR1 and CDR2 sequences are SGHAT and FQDESV (reference sequence). The CDR3 covers 16 residues. V lost 5 bases and J 3 bases, leaving 20 bases between the germline ends. DNA for the CDR3: TGTGCCAGCAGCCTCTCACCGTCCCACGGGGACTACGAGCAGTACTTC. It translates to CASSLSPSHGDYEQYF. Looking up the rest from reference TRBV11-1 and TRBJ2-7 gives the full variable domain: EAEVAQSPRYKITEKSQAVAFWCDPISGHATLYWYRQILGQGPELLVQFQDESVVDDSQLPKDRFSAERLKGVDSTLKIQPAELGDSAMYLCASSLSPSHGDYEQYFGPGTRLTVT.

This chain joins TRBV15 and TRBJ1-5; TRBD1 is a possible D gene (6 bases). The CDR3 spans 15 residues. Trimming removed 8 bases at V and 2 bases at J, with 16 bases between. Germline CDR1 is LNHNV and CDR2 is YYDKDF (reference sequence). The CDR3 DNA follows: TGTGCCACCGCCCCACAGGGCGTCGGCAATCAGCCCCAGCATTTT. It encodes CATAPQGVGNQPQHF. The whole variable domain, filled in from reference TRBV15 and TRBJ1-5, reads DAMVIQNPRYQVTQFGKPVTLSCSQTLNHNVMYWYQQKSSQAPKLLFHYYDKDFNNEADTPDNFQSRRPNTSFCFLDIRSPGLGDTAMYLCATAPQGVGNQPQHFGDGTRLSIL.

This clone showed up just a few times. The J gene is TRBJ2-2, the V gene TRBV5-5, with a weak D call TRBD2 (5 bases). Trimming pared 1 base from V and 3 bases from J, leaving 7 bases between. The length of the CDR3 is 14 residues. The germline V gene has CDR1 SGHKS and CDR2 YYEKEE (reference sequence). The CDR3 protein is CASSLRGDTGELFF. The CDR3 coding sequence is TGTGCCAGCAGCTTGCGGGGTGACACCGGGGAGCTGTTTTTT.

J is TRBJ1-2 and V is TRBV14; 9 positions agree with TRBD1. Looked up from germline, CDR1 is SGHDN and CDR2 is FVKESK. The CDR3 length is 15 residues. After removal of 2 bases from V and 0 bases from J, the junction contained 1 base not matched to a gene. The CDR3 bases are TGTGCCAGCAGCCAACGACAGGGGGCTAACTATGGCTACACCTTC. Translated, it gives CASSQRQGANYGYTF.